The rows below give T cell receptor beta chains drawn from one sample of a study of blood T cells in healthy people across ages. TCRdb re-analysed the 5' RACE reads in MiXCR, keeping a single row per CDR3 protein. This sample has about 750,000 distinct CDR3 sequences, with 40% to 65% found just once. Sequenced: blood. The receptors come from a man at least 80 years old in good health. The conserved cysteine and the conserved F or W are not part of the CDR3 here.

J	V	CDR3
TRBJ2-1	TRBV20-1	SALRSGSFDEQF
TRBJ1-1	TRBV2	ASSEVTPGNTEAF
NA	TRBV5-6	ASSERLVDEQY
TRBJ2-7	TRBV12-3/TRBV12-4	ASSLGIYEQY
TRBJ2-7	TRBV9	ASSVGLGGSYEQY
TRBJ2-7	TRBV7-9	ASSTGTASQY
NA	TRBV24-1	ATSPGTHREETQY
TRBJ2-7	TRBV28	ASSLYRDFYEQY
TRBJ2-1	TRBV5-1	ASNPQGQSYNEQF
TRBJ2-4	TRBV7-2	ASSLVFGQGAGEQY
TRBJ2-1	TRBV12-5	ASGLGGLAGVLHNEQF
TRBJ2-3	TRBV12-3/TRBV12-4	ASSYSTAGHRYAY
TRBJ2-1	TRBV6-2/TRBV6-3	ASSRTSGRGYNEQF
TRBJ1-5	TRBV2	ASGLNTGTSQPQH
TRBJ2-3	TRBV24-1	ATSDPRLAGLPDTQY
TRBJ2-5	TRBV13	ASSVRTSGRAQETQY
TRBJ2-1	TRBV20-1	SARRGAGGYNEQF
TRBJ2-7	TRBV27	ASRLEGQGKGSYEQY
TRBJ2-3	TRBV11-1	ASSHLSDRYAY
TRBJ2-5	TRBV27	ASSLYPPSGSGRVVKQY
TRBJ2-7	TRBV7-9	ASLRTTYEQY
TRBJ2-4	TRBV2	ASSEATHLAKNIQY
TRBJ2-3	TRBV29-1	SVELRDRATDTQY
TRBJ2-5	TRBV7-2	ASSLGGAGQETQY
TRBJ1-4	TRBV4-2	ASSQENSGLATNEKLF
TRBJ2-2	TRBV7-2	ASSRTGRVRNTEELF
TRBJ2-7	TRBV6-1	ASRIPRGYEQY
TRBJ1-2	TRBV5-1	ASSLRRTGSGYT
NA	TRBV12-3/TRBV12-4	ASSSPGPGRNEQY
TRBJ2-4	TRBV11-2	ASSLIGTGPSKNIQY
TRBJ2-5	TRBV2	ASTLVLETQY
TRBJ1-5	TRBV5-8	ASSPGQGGISNQPQH
TRBJ1-2	TRBV2	ASSEEGIQANGYT
TRBJ2-7	TRBV18	ASSRLGKRGTDEQY
TRBJ1-1	TRBV11-2	ASRSQGNTEAF
TRBJ2-7	TRBV12-3/TRBV12-4	ASSTNPNSYEQY
TRBJ2-7	TRBV5-1	ASSLMTDSSYEQY
TRBJ2-1	TRBV12-3/TRBV12-4	ASSYLSWREVYNEQF
TRBJ2-3	TRBV7-2	ASSSFPPTGVGGDTQY
TRBJ2-1	TRBV12-3/TRBV12-4	ASSSGPSYNEQF
TRBJ2-3	TRBV15	ATSGGFTQY
TRBJ2-3	TRBV7-3	ASSLRGSDTQY
TRBJ2-1	TRBV15	ATSRDLPGGNEQF
TRBJ2-7	TRBV29-1	SVEGQGTREQY
TRBJ2-1	TRBV28	ASSLLTSGSRNEQF
TRBJ1-5	TRBV7-6	ASSLRSGEPQH
TRBJ1-2	TRBV4-1	VSSRPGTNYGYT